This T cell receptor (beta chain) was recorded in a study of shared T cell receptors in the human thymus. The CDR3 is 16 amino acids. Germline V gene lookup returns CDR1 MNHEY and CDR2 SVGAGI. V gave up 4 bases and J gave up 6 bases, with 20 bases separating them. Method: immunoSEQ multiplex PCR; TCRdb's copy keeps in-frame clones and lacks some. There are about 540,000 clones in the sample; around 78% occur only once, and approximately 0.013% lies in the top ten. The same data also went into a second study, on human thymus T cells. That paper adds: Healthy Finnish infants undergoing corrective surgery for congenital heart defects provided the donor material. Corrective cardiac surgery supplied the resected thymus tissue. Seemingly biased V and J gene usage marked thymic and blood repertoires. Unrelated people showed highly overlapping thymic repertoires, related research reported.

What was sequenced was thymocytes. This clonotype was sampled from a boy in the first two years of life with a congenital heart defect. V and J are TRBV6-5 and TRBJ2-3; possible D gene TRBD1, 6 bases. CDR3 loop: CASSSGQFRQDDTQYF. Written as DNA, the CDR3 is TGTGCCAGCAGTTCTGGACAGTTTCGGCAGGACGATACGCAGTATTTT.